This entry is about one TCR beta chain. From germline, CDR1 is LGHNA and CDR2 YSLEER. The V segment lost 3 bases and the J segment 5 bases; nucleotides outside the gene matches: 5. This CDR3 spans 15 amino acids. The sample belongs to a study of cytomegalovirus exposure and HLA in healthy donors. Researchers ran the PCR with 60 Vbeta and 13 Jbeta primers. Data came from immunoSEQ multiplex PCR; TCRdb stores just in-frame clones and leaves some out. The data hold 150,000 to 200,000 clones, with around 77% observed a single time. The clonotype originates from a man in his sixties in good health and CMV-seronegative. The rearrangement links TRBV4-3 to TRBJ2-4; TRBD1 agrees at 9 bases. The specimen was PBMCs. The CDR3 coding sequence is TGCGCCAGCAGCCACTACAGGGGGCTCGAAAACATTCAGTACTTC. Translated, it gives CASSHYRGLENIQYF.